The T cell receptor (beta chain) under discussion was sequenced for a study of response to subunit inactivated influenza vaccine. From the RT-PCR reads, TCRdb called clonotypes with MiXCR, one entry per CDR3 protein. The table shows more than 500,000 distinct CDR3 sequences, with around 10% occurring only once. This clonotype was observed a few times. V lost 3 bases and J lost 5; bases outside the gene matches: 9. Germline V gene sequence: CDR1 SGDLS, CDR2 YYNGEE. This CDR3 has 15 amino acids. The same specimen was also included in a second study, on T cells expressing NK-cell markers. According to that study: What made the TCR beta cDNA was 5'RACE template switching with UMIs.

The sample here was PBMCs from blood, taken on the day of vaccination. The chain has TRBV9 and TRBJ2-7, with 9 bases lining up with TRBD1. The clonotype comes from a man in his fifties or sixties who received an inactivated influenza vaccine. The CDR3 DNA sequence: TGTGCCAGCAGCGACAGGGACAGGGTGACCGACGAGCAGTACTTC. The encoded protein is CASSDRDRVTDEQYF. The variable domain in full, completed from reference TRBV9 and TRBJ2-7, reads DSGVTQTPKHLITATGQRVTLRCSPRSGDLSVYWYQQSLDQGLQFLIQYYNGEERAKGNILERFSAQQFPDLHSELNLSSLELGDSALYFCASSDRDRVTDEQYFGPGTRLTVT.